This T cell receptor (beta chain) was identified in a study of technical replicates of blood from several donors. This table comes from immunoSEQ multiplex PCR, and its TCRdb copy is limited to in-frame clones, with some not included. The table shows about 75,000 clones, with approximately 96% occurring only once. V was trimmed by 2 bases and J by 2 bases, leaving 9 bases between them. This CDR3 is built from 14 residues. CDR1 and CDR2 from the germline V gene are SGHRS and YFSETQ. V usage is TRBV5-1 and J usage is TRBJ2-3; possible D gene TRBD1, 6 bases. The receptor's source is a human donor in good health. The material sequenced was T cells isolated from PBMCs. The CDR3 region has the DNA TGCGCCAGCAGCTTAGGACAGTCCACAGATACGCAGTATTTT. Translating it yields CASSLGQSTDTQYF.